This T cell receptor beta chain was retrieved from a study of OX40 agonist ivuxolimab in advanced cancers. Study details: Patients were infused with ivuxolimab every 2 weeks at 0.01 to 10 mg/kg.

V dropped 5 bases and J dropped 3 bases, with 8 bases sitting between them. This CDR3 spans 13 amino acids. Germline CDR1 is MNHEY and CDR2 is SVGAGI. Sequencing was performed with immunoSEQ multiplex PCR; in TCRdb, only in-frame clones are kept and a portion is missing. The top ten clones hold roughly 3% of a sample with about 76,000 clones, about 85% of them seen once. This clonotype was obtained from an adult with an advanced solid tumor such as melanoma, head and neck, liver or kidney cancer. The V call is TRBV6-5, the J call TRBJ1-5; D not certain. The input for sequencing was CD4+ or CD8+ T cells sorted from blood, taken in a trial of the OX40 agonist ivuxolimab. Here the CDR3 reads CASSPNNNQPQHF. The CDR3 coding sequence is TGTGCCAGCAGTCCCAATAACAATCAGCCCCAGCATTTT.